A selection of T cell receptor beta chains follows, all from one sample in a study of shared clonotypes between healthy human individuals. Generated by immunoSEQ multiplex PCR, the TCRdb table keeps only in-frame clones and is missing some. The sample has 2 million to 2.5 million clones, just over 90% seen once. The sequencing sample was made of naive CD4+ T cells from PBMCs. The receptors shown here come from a young man in good health. Some clones in this sample may be carry-over from other donors' samples. Each CDR3 is given with its conserved first and last residue. D genes are given only for firm matches.

- | TRBJ2-3 | TRBV19 | CASSSGPGTSTDTQYF | TGTGCCAGTAGTTCGGGACCGGGGACTAGCACAGATACGCAGTATTTT
- | TRBJ2-1 | TRBV6-5 | CASSGVREQFF | TGTGCCAGCAGTGGAGTTCGTGAGCAGTTCTTC
TRBD1 | TRBJ1-2 | TRBV7-9 | CASRTAGTGFAGYTF | TGTGCCAGCAGAACTGCCGGGACAGGGTTCGCGGGCTACACCTTC
TRBD1 | TRBJ2-1 | TRBV7-9 | CASSPGQGNNEQFF | TGTGCCAGCAGCCCGGGACAGGGGAACAATGAGCAGTTCTTC
- | TRBJ2-1 | TRBV5-1 | CASSLPASGGEQFF | TGCGCCAGCAGCTTGCCAGCTAGTGGAGGTGAGCAGTTCTTC
TRBD1 | TRBJ2-7 | TRBV7-9 | CASSFLQGSAYEQYF | TGTGCCAGCAGCTTCTTACAGGGGTCTGCCTACGAGCAGTACTTC
- | TRBJ2-5 | TRBV5-8 | CASSSWGPQYF | TGTGCCAGCAGCTCCTGGGGGCCCCAGTACTTC
- | TRBJ1-2 | TRBV7-9 | CASSPRGGASTGYTF | TGTGCCAGCAGCCCTAGGGGGGGGGCATCAACCGGCTACACCTTC
TRBD1 | TRBJ2-7 | TRBV6-5 | CASSFPGQGYEQYF | TGTGCCAGCAGTTTCCCGGGACAGGGCTACGAGCAGTACTTC
TRBD2 | TRBJ2-7 | TRBV5-1 | CASSLAAGLGEQYF | TGCGCCAGCAGCTTGGCCGCGGGACTAGGCGAGCAGTACTTC
TRBD1 | TRBJ1-5 | TRBV30 | CAWQTGGNQPQHF | TGTGCCTGGCAGACAGGGGGCAATCAGCCCCAGCATTTT
- | TRBJ2-2 | TRBV7-8 | CASSLERFGYTGELFF | TGTGCCAGCAGCTTAGAAAGGTTCGGGTACACCGGGGAGCTGTTTTTT
TRBD2 | TRBJ2-1 | TRBV7-2 | CASSPLAGRFYGQFF | TGTGCCAGCAGTCCCCTAGCGGGTCGATTCTATGGGCAGTTCTTC
- | TRBJ2-7 | TRBV19 | CAREKEVGRVSYEQYF | TGTGCCAGGGAAAAAGAAGTAGGGCGGGTCTCCTACGAGCAGTACTTC
- | TRBJ2-3 | TRBV11-2 | CASSLDLNGAGDTQYF | TGTGCCAGCAGCTTAGATCTCAATGGGGCGGGAGATACGCAGTATTTT